The 18 T cell receptor beta chains given below trace back to one sample, sequenced in a study of shared clonotypes between healthy human individuals. Repertoires were generated with immunoSEQ multiplex PCR, while TCRdb's copy carries only in-frame clones and drops some. Here the sample spans 1.4 million or so clones, approximately 98.5% being singletons. Sequenced material: naive CD4+ T cells sorted from blood. The subset here: CD45RA+ positively selected. These receptors all come from a man in his thirties or forties in good health.

As for this clone: Other nucleotide sequences in the sample specify the same CDR3. The chain joins TRBV11-3 to TRBJ2-3; a weak D match, TRBD1 (5 bases). This CDR3 is 15 amino acids long. Germline V gives CDR1 SGHNT, CDR2 YENEEA. Trimming shortened V by 1 base and J by 0 bases, and 8 bases separated the two germline ends. The CDR3 sequence: CASSLGGASTDTQYF. CDR3 in DNA: TGTGCCAGCAGCTTAGGGGGCGCCAGCACAGATACGCAGTATTTT.

The V and J genes are TRBV11-3 and TRBJ2-7; D is unresolved. The CDR3 loop spans 13 amino acids. Trimming stripped 7 bases from V and 3 bases from J, with 13 bases between. Germline CDR1 and CDR2: SGHNT and YENEEA. DNA of the CDR3: TGTGCCAGCAAAAAGAACCATTTCTACGAGCAGTACTTC. Its protein is CASKKNHFYEQYF. Full variable domain (outside the CDR3, taken from reference TRBV11-3 and TRBJ2-7): EAGVVQSPRYKIIEKKQPVAFWCNPISGHNTLYWYLQNLGQGPELLIRYENEEAVDDSQLPKDRFSAERLKGVDSTLKIQPAELGDSAVYLCASKKNHFYEQYFGPGTRLTVT.

V usage is TRBV15 and J usage is TRBJ2-2; D is possibly TRBD1 or TRBD2 (5 bases each). This CDR3 has 14 amino acids. CDR1 LNHNV and CDR2 YYDKDF come from the germline V gene (reference sequence). The V end lost 9 bases, the J end lost 5 bases, and 16 bases lay between the germline ends. The CDR3 DNA sequence: TGTGCCACGAGGGGCTCCCACCGAACCGGGGAGCTGTTTTTT. Protein product: CATRGSHRTGELFF.

V is TRBV9 and J is TRBJ2-5, with 8 bases identical to TRBD2. The germline V gene has CDR1 SGDLS and CDR2 YYNGEE. The CDR3 contains 15 residues. Unmatched junction bases numbered 6, after V lost 3 bases and J lost 2 bases. CDR3 amino acids: CASSALGTRQETQYF. DNA for the CDR3: TGTGCCAGCAGCGCCCTCGGGACTAGGCAAGAGACCCAGTACTTC.

The chain links TRBV7-9 to TRBJ2-7, with a possible D match to TRBD1 (6 bases). Germline V gene sequence: CDR1 SEHNR, CDR2 FQNEAQ (reference sequence). V was shortened by 4 bases and J by 3 bases, with 13 bases between the two germline ends. This CDR3 spans 14 amino acids. CDR3 DNA sequence: TGTGCCAGCAGCTCTCCAGGGGCCTTCTACGAGCAGTACTTC. This sequence encodes CASSSPGAFYEQYF.

The V gene is TRBV25-1, the J gene TRBJ2-5; the D is unclear. Germline loops: CDR1 MGHDK, CDR2 SYGVNS. The length of the CDR3 is 13 residues. Trimming took 5 bases from V and 6 from J, leaving 13 bases between them. The CDR3 nucleotides are TGTGCCAGCAGTCCTGGGGTTCGTAAGACCCAGTACTTC. It yields the protein CASSPGVRKTQYF.

The CDR3 here is CASSIGGNPKEQFF. The CDR3 DNA reads as TGTGCCAGTAGTATAGGGGGGAATCCCAAGGAGCAGTTCTTC. The J gene is TRBJ2-1, the V gene TRBV19; either TRBD1 or TRBD2 may supply D (5 bases each). The CDR3 is 14 residues long. Germline-derived CDR1 and CDR2 are LNHDA and SQIVND (reference sequence). Between the trimmed V and J ends, which lost 1 base and 10 bases, there was a span of 14 bases.

The chain carries TRBV5-6 and TRBJ2-7; 15 bases match TRBD2. The CDR3 is 14 residues long. V lost 3 bases, J lost 6 bases, and 1 base stayed unmatched. Germline V gene lookup returns CDR1 SGHDT and CDR2 YYEEEE. The CDR3 nucleotides read TGTGCCAGCAGCTGGGGACTAGCGGGAGGCGAGCAGTACTTC. It encodes CASSWGLAGGEQYF.

The genes are TRBV18 and TRBJ2-4; no reliable D call. Looked up from germline, CDR1 is KGHSH and CDR2 is LQKENI. Trimming took 0 bases from V and 1 from J, leaving 10 bases between them. The CDR3 contains 16 residues. CDR3 bases: TGTGCCAGCTCACCACCGCCCGTTTCGGCCAAAAACATTCAGTACTTC. Translation: CASSPPPVSAKNIQYF. The full variable domain, completed using reference TRBV18 and TRBJ2-4, is NAGVMQNPRHLVRRRGQEARLRCSPMKGHSHVYWYRQLPEEGLKFMVYLQKENIIDESGMPKERFSAEFPKEGPSILRIQQVVRGDSAAYFCASSPPPVSAKNIQYFGAGTRLSVL.

This clone was picked up one time. Distinct nucleotide sequences in the sample also encode this CDR3. The gene calls are TRBV5-1 and TRBJ2-7, with 7 positions matching TRBD2. Germline V gene data show CDR1 as SGHRS and CDR2 as YFSETQ. The CDR3 extends over 15 amino acids. V was clipped by 2 bases and J by 1 base; unmatched bases: 6. As DNA, the CDR3 is TGCGCCAGCAGCTTACTTGGCGGGAGTTCCTACGAGCAGTACTTC. It translates to CASSLLGGSSYEQYF. The full variable domain, in which reference TRBV5-1 and TRBJ2-7 provide the parts outside the CDR3, is KAGVTQTPRYLIKTRGQQVTLSCSPISGHRSVSWYQQTPGQGLQFLFEYFSETQRNKGNFPGRFSGRQFSNSRSEMNVSTLELGDSALYLCASSLLGGSSYEQYFGPGTRLTVT.

The J gene is TRBJ1-4, the V gene TRBV14, with TRBD1 as a possible D gene (5 bases). Germline assignment: CDR1 SGHDN and CDR2 FVKESK. The V end was cut by 2 bases, the J end by 6 bases, with 25 bases between. The CDR3 runs 19 residues. In DNA, the CDR3 is TGTGCCAGCAGCCAAAGCCGCGTGTGGGGGGTAGGCGTGGATGAAAAACTGTTTTTT. Its protein product is CASSQSRVWGVGVDEKLFF.

The rearrangement joins TRBV9 to TRBJ2-1, with D possibly being TRBD2 (6 bases). CDR3 length: 13 amino acids. V lost 0 bases and J 15 bases, leaving 16 bases between the germline ends. The germline CDR1 and CDR2 sequences are SGDLS and YYNGEE. The CDR3 DNA reads as TGTGCCAGCAGCGTAGTTTTAACTAGCTCTCCGTTCTTC. It yields the protein CASSVVLTSSPFF.

Comment on this clone: This sample also contains other DNA sequences that code for the same CDR3. The V gene is TRBV7-2, the J gene TRBJ2-5, with 16 bases matching TRBD2. The germline V gene has CDR1 SGHTA and CDR2 FQGNSA. The CDR3 totals 15 residues. J gave up 7 bases and V 5 bases, and 4 bases lay outside the gene matches. CDR3 nucleotide sequence: TGTGCCAGCAGCCCGGGACTAGCGGGAGGGGGGACCCAGTACTTC. Encoded protein: CASSPGLAGGGTQYF.

The chain carries TRBV10-3 and TRBJ2-1; TRBD2 matches at 12 bases. Trimming removed 10 bases from V and 5 bases from J; junction bases left unmatched: 6. CDR3 length: 14 residues. The germline V gene encodes CDR1 ENHRY and CDR2 SYGVKD. The CDR3 sequence: CATGLAGTNNEQFF. For the CDR3, the DNA is TGTGCCACCGGACTAGCGGGGACAAACAATGAGCAGTTCTTC.

This chain uses TRBV5-1 with TRBJ2-7; TRBD1 matches at 7 bases. The CDR3 is 14 residues long. The trim removed 4 bases at V and 0 bases at J, leaving 4 bases unmatched. Germline assignment: CDR1 SGHRS and CDR2 YFSETQ. CDR3 protein: CASSEGQYSYEQYF. CDR3 sequence (DNA): TGCGCCAGCAGCGAGGGACAGTACTCCTACGAGCAGTACTTC.

J is TRBJ2-3 and V is TRBV19; D not certain. Between the trimmed V and J ends, which lost 3 bases and 0 bases, there was a span of 10 bases. Germline CDR1 is LNHDA and CDR2 is SQIVND (reference sequence). This CDR3 spans 15 amino acids. The CDR3 loop is CASSISVASTDTQYF. The CDR3 DNA sequence: TGTGCCAGTAGTATCAGCGTAGCTAGCACAGATACGCAGTATTTT.

This rearrangement joins TRBV28 to TRBJ1-2; no clear D. Germline loops: CDR1 MDHEN, CDR2 SYDVKM. The CDR3 sequence is 12 residues long. Trimming cost V 5 bases and J 7 bases, with 11 bases left between them. CDR3 sequence (DNA): TGTGCCAGCAGTGCCGACCACTTTGGCTACACCTTC. Protein sequence: CASSADHFGYTF.

The genes are TRBV14 and TRBJ1-2; D gene ambiguous. The CDR3 runs to 16 residues. The V end was cut by 0 bases, the J end by 8 bases, with 19 bases between. CDR1 is SGHDN and CDR2 is FVKESK in the germline V gene. In nucleotides, the CDR3 is TGTGCCAGCAGCCAAGATCCCCGGTACACGAATGAAGGCTACACCTTC. Its protein product is CASSQDPRYTNEGYTF.